This T cell receptor beta chain was found in a study of identical twins. TCRdb recomputed calls from the 5' RACE reads with MiXCR, one row per CDR3 protein. The data contain under 500,000 distinct CDR3 sequences, approximately 15% of them singletons. Of note for this clonotype: Antigen unknown.

General observations from the study: The study found excess low generation probability among twin-shared out-of-frame alpha sequences. Abundant beta clonotypes from cord blood had fewer insertions, unlike memory repertoires, which showed none.

The junction had 14 bases not matched to a gene; V was cut back by 4 bases and J by 0 bases. The CDR3 is 21 residues long. Looked up from germline, CDR1 is MNHEY and CDR2 is SVGEGT. These same data were also listed under a study on yellow fever vaccine responses in identical twins.

The sequenced sample consisted of CD4+ T cells sorted from blood. The receptor was derived from a woman between 18 and 29 years old in good health. The genes are TRBV6-2 or TRBV6-3 and TRBJ2-1; 14 nucleotides line up with TRBD2. The CDR3 DNA reads TGTGCCAGCAGTTCCTACACGGGACTAGCGGGGGCCTTAAGCTCCTACAATGAGCAGTTCTTC. Translation: CASSSYTGLAGALSSYNEQFF.